This T cell receptor (beta chain) was captured by sequencing in a study of CD4 and CD8 cells across lung adenocarcinoma regions. Donors had localized lung adenocarcinoma, a non-small cell lung cancer. In TCRdb, the PCR reads were re-called with MiXCR into one record per CDR3 protein. The table lists about 23,000 distinct CDR3 sequences, 52% of them singletons, with about a fifth in the top ten. The origin of this receptor is a male donor with lung adenocarcinoma. The CD4 and CD8 labels of this study may be unreliable. The sequencing input was CD4+ T cells from the center of a lung tumor.

CDR3 sequence reads: CSAVQGGTYEQYF. The CDR3 region has the DNA TGCAGTGCCGTACAGGGTGGGACTTACGAGCAGTACTTC. The chain combines TRBV20-1 with TRBJ2-7, with D tentatively TRBD1 or TRBD2 (6 bases each). The CDR3 spans 13 residues. V was clipped by 6 bases and J by 4 bases, with 16 bases between them. CDR1 is DFQATT and CDR2 is SNEGSKA in the germline V gene (reference sequence).